This T cell receptor (beta chain) was identified during a study of tumor-infiltrating lymphocytes in localized non-small cell lung cancer. For the study at large: Patients included smokers and never-smokers with various histologies, some sampled after neoadjuvant chemotherapy. Each patient gave resected tumor and non-adjacent uninvolved lung tissue. Broader study findings: Each assay used a separate piece of the same tissue. Higher tumor T cell infiltration than in uninvolved lung was supported by TCRbeta sequencing.

Regarding this clone: Its target is not known.

Germline V CDR1 and CDR2: LNHDA, SQIVND (reference sequence). V was shortened by 6 bases and J by 5 bases, with 14 bases between the two germline ends. The CDR3 totals 13 residues. Data came from immunoSEQ multiplex PCR; TCRdb stores just in-frame clones and leaves some out. Among about 14,000 clones listed, around 68% were seen once. The chain is built from TRBV19 and TRBJ2-7, with D possibly TRBD2 on 5 matching bases. The material sequenced was uninvolved lung tissue not adjacent to the tumor. This receptor was obtained from a human donor with non-small cell lung cancer. CDR3 amino acids: CASSARAANEQYF. In DNA, the CDR3 is TGTGCCAGTAGCGCTAGAGCGGCAAACGAGCAGTACTTC.